This TCR beta chain was obtained from a study of chemoradiotherapy in HPV16-positive cancers. Study-wide context: Functional T-cell assays on a couple of HPV16-positive patients' cells defined candidate HPV-specific clones and common TCR motifs. Study results and limitations: Candidate HPV-specific clones and E7-related TCR motifs grew in tumor during treatment. The functional HPV-specific definition rests on just two HPV16-positive patients.

As regards this clone: The antigen remains unidentified.

The V gene lost 1 base and the J gene lost 7 bases, with 12 bases spanning the gap. From germline, CDR1 is LGHNT and CDR2 FRNRAP. CDR3 length: 14 residues. The repertoire was sequenced with immunoSEQ multiplex PCR; TCRdb's copy has only in-frame clones and lacks some. The sample comprises 350 to 550 clones, almost 80% of which are singletons, and around a tenth rests with the top ten. The rearrangement links TRBV12-5 to TRBJ2-3; D may match TRBD1 or TRBD2 (5 bases each). This clonotype was sampled from a human donor with HPV-associated anogenital cancer. The sequences come from tumor tissue, collected from a patient who underwent chemoradiotherapy. DNA for the CDR3: TGTGCTAGTGGTTTGGGGACGGGGCTTAATACGCAGTATTTT. Protein sequence: CASGLGTGLNTQYF.